This T cell receptor (beta chain) originates from a study of T cells after yellow fever vaccination. Template switching by 5'RACE produced TCR cDNA, adding a universal primer site and UMIs. TCRdb processed the 5' RACE reads anew with MiXCR; each CDR3 protein has one entry. The repertoire holds some 400,000 distinct CDR3 sequences, with 15% to 20% as singletons. Study-level points and caveats: The booster saw the reappearance of most primary-vaccination clones (96% CD4, roughly 87% CD8).

This clonotype was seen a handful of times. The target antigen is unknown. The V end was cut by 0 bases, the J end by 1 base, with 10 bases between. Germline CDR1 SQVTM, CDR2 ANQGSEA. The CDR3 loop spans 14 amino acids. The V call is TRBV29-1, the J call TRBJ2-7; weak D call: TRBD2 (6 bases). The sequence was obtained from a man aged 18 to 35 who received the YFV17D yellow fever vaccine. The starting material was PBMCs, obtained before the yellow fever booster vaccination. CDR3 loop: CSVEDPRESYEQYF. The CDR3 DNA is TGCAGCGTTGAAGATCCCCGGGAGTCCTACGAGCAGTACTTC.